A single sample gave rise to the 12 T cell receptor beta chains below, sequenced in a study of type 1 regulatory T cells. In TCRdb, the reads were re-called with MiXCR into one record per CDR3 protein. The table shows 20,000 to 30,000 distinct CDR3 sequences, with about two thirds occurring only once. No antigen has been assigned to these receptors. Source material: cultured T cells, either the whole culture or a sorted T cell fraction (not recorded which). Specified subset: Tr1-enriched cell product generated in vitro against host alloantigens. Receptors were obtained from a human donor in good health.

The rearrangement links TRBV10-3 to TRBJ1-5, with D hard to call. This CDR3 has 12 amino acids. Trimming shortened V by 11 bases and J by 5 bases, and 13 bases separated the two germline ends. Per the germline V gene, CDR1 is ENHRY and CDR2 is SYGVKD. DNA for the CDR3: TGTGCCGGCTCGGATGGCGATCAGCCCCAGCATTTT. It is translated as CAGSDGDQPQHF.

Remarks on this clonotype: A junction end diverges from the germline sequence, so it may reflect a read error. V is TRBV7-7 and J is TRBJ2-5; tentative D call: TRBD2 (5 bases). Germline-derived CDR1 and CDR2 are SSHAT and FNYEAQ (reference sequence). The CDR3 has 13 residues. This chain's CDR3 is CASSLEGSRTQYF. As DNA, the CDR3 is TGTGCTAGCAGCTTAGAAGGGAGCCGGACCCAGTACTTC.

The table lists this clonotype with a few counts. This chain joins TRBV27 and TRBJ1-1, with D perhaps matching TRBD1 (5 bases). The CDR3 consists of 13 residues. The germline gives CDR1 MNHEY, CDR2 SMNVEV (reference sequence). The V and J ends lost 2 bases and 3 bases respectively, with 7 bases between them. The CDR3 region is CASSLLGDTEAFF. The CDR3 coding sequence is TGTGCCAGCAGTTTACTGGGGGACACTGAAGCTTTCTTT.

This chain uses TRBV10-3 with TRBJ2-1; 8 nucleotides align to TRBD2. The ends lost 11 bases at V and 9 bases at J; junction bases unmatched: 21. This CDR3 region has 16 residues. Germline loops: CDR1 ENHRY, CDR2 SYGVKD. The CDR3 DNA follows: TGTGCCGTCAAGGGGCGGGGGGCTCTCAACGTTAGTGAGCAGTTCTTC. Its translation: CAVKGRGALNVSEQFF.

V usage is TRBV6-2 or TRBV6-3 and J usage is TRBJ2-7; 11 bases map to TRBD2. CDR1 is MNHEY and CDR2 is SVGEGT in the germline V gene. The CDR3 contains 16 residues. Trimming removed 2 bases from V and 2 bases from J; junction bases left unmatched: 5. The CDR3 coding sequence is TGTGCCAGCAGTTACCGTAGCGGGGGGGCTACCTACGAGCAGTACTTC. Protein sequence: CASSYRSGGATYEQYF.

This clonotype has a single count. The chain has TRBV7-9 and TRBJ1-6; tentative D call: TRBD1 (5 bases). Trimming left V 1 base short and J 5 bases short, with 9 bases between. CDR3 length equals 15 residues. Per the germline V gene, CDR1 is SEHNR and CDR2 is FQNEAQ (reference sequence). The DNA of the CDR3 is TGTGCCAGCAGCTTAGGGACACTAAATAATTCACCCCTCCACTTT. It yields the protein CASSLGTLNNSPLHF.

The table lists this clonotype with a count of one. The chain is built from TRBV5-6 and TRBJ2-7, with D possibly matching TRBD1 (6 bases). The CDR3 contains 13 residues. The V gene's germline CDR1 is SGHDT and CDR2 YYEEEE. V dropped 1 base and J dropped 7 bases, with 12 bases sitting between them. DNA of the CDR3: TGTGCCAGCAGCTTGACAGGGAGCGGAGAGCAGTACTTC. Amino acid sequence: CASSLTGSGEQYF.

The CDR3 protein is CSASGTSGYNTQYF. The CDR3 DNA reads as TGCAGTGCTAGCGGGACTAGCGGATATAATACGCAGTATTTT. The chain uses TRBV20-1 and TRBJ2-3, with 11 positions matching TRBD2. Trimming at V came to 3 bases and at J to 7 bases, leaving 6 bases not matched to a gene. Germline CDR1 reads DFQATT; CDR2 reads SNEGSKA (reference sequence). CDR3 length: 14 amino acids.

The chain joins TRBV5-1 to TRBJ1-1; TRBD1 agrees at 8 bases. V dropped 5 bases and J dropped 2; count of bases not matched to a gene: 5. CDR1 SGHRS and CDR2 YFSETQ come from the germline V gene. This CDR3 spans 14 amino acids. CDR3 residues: CASRPGTGNTEAFF. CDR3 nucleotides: TGCGCCAGCAGGCCTGGGACAGGCAACACTGAAGCTTTCTTT.

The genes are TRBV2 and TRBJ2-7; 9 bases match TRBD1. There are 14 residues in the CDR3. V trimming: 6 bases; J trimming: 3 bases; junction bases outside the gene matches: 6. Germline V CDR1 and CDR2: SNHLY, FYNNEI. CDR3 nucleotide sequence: TGTGCCAGCAGGGACAGGGGAGGAGGCTACGAGCAGTACTTC. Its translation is CASRDRGGGYEQYF.

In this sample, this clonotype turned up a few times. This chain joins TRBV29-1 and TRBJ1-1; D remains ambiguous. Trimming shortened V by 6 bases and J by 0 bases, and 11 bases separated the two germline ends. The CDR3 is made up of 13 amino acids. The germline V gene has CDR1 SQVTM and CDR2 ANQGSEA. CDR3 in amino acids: CSVHRGLNTEAFF. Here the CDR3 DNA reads TGCAGCGTCCATCGAGGGCTGAACACTGAAGCTTTCTTT.

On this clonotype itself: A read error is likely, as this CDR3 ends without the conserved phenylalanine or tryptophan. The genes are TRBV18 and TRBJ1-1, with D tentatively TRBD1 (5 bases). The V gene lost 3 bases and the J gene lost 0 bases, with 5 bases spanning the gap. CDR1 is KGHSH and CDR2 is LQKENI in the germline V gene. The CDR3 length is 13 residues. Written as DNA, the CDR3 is TGTGCCAGCTCACCGGGGCTGAACACTGAAGCTTTCTAT. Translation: CASSPGLNTEAFY.